This entry describes one T cell receptor beta chain. The antigen is undetermined. This entry comes from a study of Ad26.COV2.S vaccination and SARS-CoV-2 variants. Study conclusions and caveats: CD8+ and CD4+ T cells specific for spike reportedly responded with substantial breadth after vaccination.

The CDR3 runs to 16 residues. Germline CDR1 is SNHLY and CDR2 is FYNNEI. V was pared by 4 bases and J by 3 bases, with 18 bases between. Libraries were prepared by immunoSEQ multiplex PCR; TCRdb keeps only in-frame clonotypes and omits some of them. The sample includes around 300,000 clones, 86% of them seen just once. As to treatment: 19 received Ad26.COV2.S at low or high dose, single or two shots; 5 received placebo; per-sample allocation not given. Following the first vaccine or placebo injection, samples were taken on day 63. An 18-55-year-old adult in Boston served as donor. The study used a vaccine consisting of an Ad26 vector that expressed Wuhan-strain SARS-CoV-2 spike.

This specimen was peripheral blood, taken in a trial of Ad26.COV2.S vaccine versus placebo. This TCR was sampled from a person aged 18-65 years who received the Ad26.COV2.S COVID-19 vaccine or a placebo. This chain links TRBV2 with TRBJ1-1, with D uncertain. CDR3 in amino acids: CASSVLAGRGDTEAFF. The CDR3 DNA reads TGTGCCAGCAGTGTATTAGCAGGCCGTGGTGACACTGAAGCTTTCTTT.